This passage covers 8 T cell receptor beta chains from one sample sequenced in a study of blood T cells in healthy people across ages. PCR was performed a second time for roughly 7 to 11 cycles using a sample-barcoded 5' primer and a J-beta primer mix. TCRdb processed the 5' RACE reads anew with MiXCR; each CDR3 protein has one entry. The sample shows some 900,000 distinct CDR3 sequences, around 26% of them seen only once. Sequenced material: blood. The source of these receptors is a woman of 80 years or more in good health.

This clonotype was recorded a few times. The V gene is TRBV12-3 or TRBV12-4, the J gene TRBJ2-5; possibly TRBD1 for D (6 bases). V lost 8 bases to trimming and J lost 2 bases, with 12 bases between them. The CDR3 spans 13 residues. CDR3 in DNA: TGTGCCAGCCTACGGACAGTACAAGAGACCCAGTACTTC. Its protein product is CASLRTVQETQYF.

The chain uses TRBV5-1 and TRBJ2-7; TRBD1 matches at 7 bases. The ends lost 4 bases at V and 2 bases at J; junction bases unmatched: 9. The germline gives CDR1 SGHRS, CDR2 YFSETQ. The CDR3 runs 15 residues. CDR3 region: CASSLGTARTYEQYF. CDR3 sequence (DNA): TGCGCCAGCAGCCTAGGGACAGCGCGAACCTACGAGCAGTACTTC.

Note on this clonotype: Being one base from a much bigger clone, this may be a read error. V usage is TRBV28 and J usage is TRBJ2-7; D gene unclear. The CDR3 is 14 amino acids. Germline loops: CDR1 MDHEN, CDR2 SYDVKM. CDR3 residues: CTSSLKGGSYEQYF. CDR3 coding DNA: TGTACCAGCAGTCTTAAGGGTGGGTCCTACGAGCAGTACTTC.

The chain has TRBV9 and TRBJ1-1, with D hard to call. The V and J ends lost 0 bases and 2 bases respectively, with 14 bases between them. The CDR3 totals 16 residues. Germline lookup yields CDR1 SGDLS and CDR2 YYNGEE. DNA of the CDR3: TGTGCCAGCAGCGTAGCGGCGATAGGTATTAACACTGAAGCTTTCTTT. Its translation is CASSVAAIGINTEAFF.

This chain links TRBV3-1 with TRBJ2-3; D is ambiguous. The V gene lost 2 bases and the J gene lost 4 bases, with 10 bases spanning the gap. CDR1 LGHDT and CDR2 YNNKEL come from the germline V gene (reference sequence). This CDR3 is built from 14 residues. Here the CDR3 DNA reads TGTGCCAGCAGCCAACGCTCGGGCCCAGATACGCAGTATTTT. Translating gives CASSQRSGPDTQYF.

This clonotype showed up many times. The rearrangement links TRBV9 to TRBJ1-6; D perhaps matches TRBD1 (5 bases). CDR3 length: 15 amino acids. The V gene's germline CDR1 is SGDLS and CDR2 YYNGEE. V lost 2 bases to trimming and J lost 6 bases, with 12 bases between them. The CDR3 spells CASSVGDFGNSPLHF. The CDR3 DNA is TGTGCCAGCAGCGTGGGGGATTTCGGTAATTCACCCCTCCACTTT.

A few counts support this clonotype. The chain employs TRBV20-1 and TRBJ2-4; D is uncertain. V dropped 3 bases and J dropped 3 bases, with 12 bases sitting between them. CDR3 length equals 14 residues. From germline, CDR1 is DFQATT and CDR2 SNEGSKA (reference sequence). CDR3 residues: CSARGRQRKNIQYF. In DNA form, the CDR3 reads TGCAGTGCTAGGGGTAGGCAACGCAAAAACATTCAGTACTTC.

This clonotype was seen repeatedly, ten times or more. The chain is built from TRBV7-9 and TRBJ2-6; D perhaps matches TRBD2 (5 bases). V lost 0 bases and J lost 2, with 8 bases in between. The CDR3 extends over 16 amino acids. Germline loops: CDR1 SEHNR, CDR2 FQNEAQ (reference sequence). In nucleotides, the CDR3 is TGTGCCAGCAGCTTAGCCTACGGGGCTGGGGCCAACGTCCTGACTTTC. Translation: CASSLAYGAGANVLTF.